Presented here are 12 T cell receptor beta chains from one specimen sequenced in a study of cytomegalovirus exposure and HLA in healthy donors. Libraries were prepared by immunoSEQ multiplex PCR; TCRdb keeps only in-frame clonotypes and omits some of them. Of approximately 160,000 clones in the sample, approximately 96% were seen once. The sample was PBMCs. The source of these receptors is a woman between 18 and 29 years old in good health and CMV-seronegative.

The chain has TRBV7-3 and TRBJ2-4, with 9 positions matching TRBD1. The length of the CDR3 is 19 residues. The germline V gene encodes CDR1 SGHTA and CDR2 FQGTGA. V lost 1 base to trimming and J lost 0 bases; unmatched junction nucleotides: 10. CDR3 DNA sequence: TGTGCCAGCAGCTTAAGGACAGGGGCGCCCCTTTTAGCCAAAAACATTCAGTACTTC. Encoded protein: CASSLRTGAPLLAKNIQYF.

The CDR3 here is CASSEAYRGNTIYF. CDR3 DNA: TGTGCCAGCAGCGAAGCATACCGTGGAAACACCATATATTTT. V gene TRBV9 combines with J gene TRBJ1-3, with unresolved D. This CDR3 spans 14 amino acids. V lost 3 bases to trimming and J lost 3 bases, with 10 bases between them. Germline CDR1 and CDR2: SGDLS and YYNGEE. The variable domain in full, with the rest retrieved from reference TRBV9 and TRBJ1-3, is DSGVTQTPKHLITATGQRVTLRCSPRSGDLSVYWYQQSLDQGLQFLIQYYNGEERAKGNILERFSAQQFPDLHSELNLSSLELGDSALYFCASSEAYRGNTIYFGEGSWLTVV.

The gene calls are TRBV11-3 and TRBJ2-5; 12 bases agree with TRBD2. From germline, CDR1 is SGHNT and CDR2 YENEEA. With 5 bases clipped from V and 1 base from J, the junction kept 5 bases outside the gene matches. This CDR3 has 16 amino acids. As DNA, the CDR3 is TGTGCCAGCAGCATCGGACTAGCGGGATCCCAAGAGACCCAGTACTTC. Amino acids: CASSIGLAGSQETQYF.

The chain joins TRBV6-5 to TRBJ2-1; 7 bases match TRBD2. V lost 6 bases, J lost 15 bases, and 17 bases stayed unmatched. The CDR3 length is 14 residues. From germline, CDR1 is MNHEY and CDR2 SVGAGI. The DNA for the CDR3 is TGTGCCAGCAGCTGGGAGGGCAGTGGGGGGAGGCTGTTCTTC. It yields the protein CASSWEGSGGRLFF.

The V gene is TRBV7-9, the J gene TRBJ2-7, with 8 bases lining up with TRBD1. The CDR3 is 15 amino acids. From germline, CDR1 is SEHNR and CDR2 FQNEAQ (reference sequence). The V segment lost 1 base and the J segment 6 bases; nucleotides outside the gene matches: 8. The CDR3 here is CASSLGMADRVEQYF. The CDR3 coding sequence is TGTGCCAGCAGCTTAGGAATGGCGGACAGGGTCGAGCAGTACTTC. Full variable domain (remainder filled in from reference TRBV7-9 and TRBJ2-7): DTGVSQNPRHKITKRGQNVTFRCDPISEHNRLYWYRQTLGQGPEFLTYFQNEAQLEKSRLLSDRFSAERPKGSFSTLEIQRTEQGDSAMYLCASSLGMADRVEQYFGPGTRLTVT.

This chain joins TRBV18 and TRBJ2-5; TRBD2 might be the D (6 bases). CDR1 KGHSH and CDR2 LQKENI come from the germline V gene. V dropped 3 bases and J dropped 3 bases, with 11 bases sitting between them. This CDR3 comprises 14 residues. CDR3 DNA: TGTGCCAGCTCACCCCGTGGCGGGGAAGAGACCCAGTACTTC. This sequence encodes CASSPRGGEETQYF.

The CDR3 is CASSLTGGPGSGELFF. In nucleotides, the CDR3 is TGTGCCAGCAGCTTAACGGGGGGGCCAGGTTCCGGGGAGCTGTTTTTT. V is TRBV7-3 and J is TRBJ2-2, with D perhaps TRBD2 (7 bases). Per germline, CDR1 SGHTA and CDR2 FQGTGA. V lost 0 bases to trimming and J lost 6 bases, with 14 bases between them. The CDR3 consists of 16 residues.

The chain carries TRBV2 and TRBJ1-1, with TRBD1 matching 9 bases. Trimming removed 6 bases from V and 8 bases from J; junction bases left unmatched: 22. Germline values: CDR1 SNHLY, CDR2 FYNNEI. The CDR3 contains 18 residues. The CDR3 coding sequence is TGTGCCAGCAGAACCGGGACAGGGTTTAGGAACAGTAGGTCAGAAGCTTTCTTT. This sequence encodes CASRTGTGFRNSRSEAFF.

This chain uses TRBV27 with TRBJ2-5; 8 bases agree with TRBD1. The germline CDR1 and CDR2 sequences are MNHEY and SMNVEV (reference sequence). J gave up 5 bases and V 6 bases, and 2 bases lay outside the gene matches. There are 12 residues in the CDR3. DNA for the CDR3: TGTGCCAGCAGAAACAGGGGGGAGACCCAGTACTTC. This gives the protein CASRNRGETQYF.

This chain joins TRBV7-8 and TRBJ1-1; 7 nucleotides agree with TRBD1. From germline, CDR1 is SGHVS and CDR2 FQNEAQ. The CDR3 covers 12 residues. V lost 5 bases and J lost 10; bases outside the gene matches: 7. This CDR3 is CASSPQGDRAFF. The CDR3 region has the DNA TGTGCCAGCAGCCCCCAGGGGGACCGAGCTTTCTTT. Full variable domain (outside the CDR3, taken from reference TRBV7-8 and TRBJ1-1): GAGVSQSPRYKVAKRGQDVALRCDPISGHVSLFWYQQALGQGPEFLTYFQNEAQLDKSGLPSDRFFAERPEGSVSTLKIQRTQQEDSAVYLCASSPQGDRAFFGQGTRLTVV.

V gene TRBV9 combines with J gene TRBJ1-4; 7 bases are a match to TRBD1. CDR3 size: 15 residues. The trim removed 4 bases at V and 3 bases at J, leaving 6 bases unmatched. The germline V gene encodes CDR1 SGDLS and CDR2 YYNGEE. Here the CDR3 reads CASSSTGVANEKLFF. DNA for the CDR3: TGTGCCAGCAGCTCTACAGGGGTAGCTAATGAAAAACTGTTTTTT.

The chain is built from TRBV29-1 and TRBJ2-4, with TRBD2 matching 7 bases. The V and J ends lost 7 bases and 3 bases, in that order; junction bases with no gene match: 3. The CDR3 is 12 residues long. The germline V gene has CDR1 SQVTM and CDR2 ANQGSEA. CDR3 sequence reads: CSGGEGKNIQYF. As DNA, the CDR3 is TGCAGCGGGGGGGAGGGCAAAAACATTCAGTACTTC. Using reference TRBV29-1 and TRBJ2-4 for the parts outside the CDR3, the full variable domain is SAVISQKPSRDICQRGTSLTIQCQVDSQVTMMFWYRQQPGQSLTLIATANQGSEATYESGFVIDKFPISRPNLTFSTLTVSNMSPEDSSIYLCSGGEGKNIQYFGAGTRLSVL.